This T cell receptor beta chain was profiled in a study of T cells in Graves' hyperthyroidism and ophthalmopathy (dated by TCRdb to between 2018 and 2021). About the investigation overall: Peripheral blood was sampled at the time of initial diagnosis, prior to any treatment. To identify distinguishing TCR V-J signatures, a discovery cohort of roughly 100 patients was used, comprising 43 with Graves' ophthalmopathy and about 59 with stable Graves' hyperthyroidism. Prospective prediction of ophthalmopathy was tested in an independent validation cohort consisting of fewer than 20 hyperthyroidism patients and over 15 patients who later progressed to ophthalmopathy. The approximately 98 discovery patients were randomly divided into training and test sets at a 7:3 ratio. Thyroid tissue and blood T-cell repertoires from roughly six Graves' hyperthyroidism patients were also compared in the study. Once sampling was done, hyperthyroidism patients were given methimazole at a starting dose of 30 mg daily, whereas ophthalmopathy patients were given high-dose intravenous methylprednisolone. The paper describes TCR Vbeta CDR3 sequencing of around 130 peripheral blood samples, made up of about 41 ophthalmopathy patients, 70 to 75 hyperthyroidism patients and roughly 17 progressor patients. General findings and caveats noted by the study authors: A model built on a 13 V-J signature distinguished ophthalmopathy from stable hyperthyroidism, reaching approximately 89% sensitivity and 81.08% specificity in cross-validation and 80%/75% in testing. No statistical method was used to fix the sample size in advance, and group allocation was not hidden from the investigators. During validation, the model predicted progression to ophthalmopathy a median of roughly six months ahead of onset, with around 65% sensitivity and 72% to 80% specificity. Most expanded thyroid clonotypes (frequency above 0.001) were also detected in blood, suggesting blood repertoires may reflect thyroid immune responses.

Hyperthyroidism patients were aged 18 to 65 years and newly diagnosed, with disease duration of less than 2 months. Patients with uncontrolled infections, other autoimmune diseases, pregnancy or lactation were excluded. Diagnoses were based on clinical symptoms, serum thyroxine and TRAb, thyroid ultrasound and orbital computed tomography. For progressor patients, blood was drawn at the first diagnosis of hyperthyroidism, before any ophthalmopathy symptoms had appeared. PBMCs were isolated from about 10 ml of fresh peripheral blood by Ficoll-Paque density gradient centrifugation. Progressor patients were defined as those initially diagnosed with Graves' hyperthyroidism in whom ophthalmopathy developed during follow-up. Total RNA was extracted with Trizol reagent, and quality was checked on an Agilent 2100 Bioanalyzer. The CDR3 contains 14 residues, cysteine and phenylalanine counted. CDR3 DNA is the only sequence kept; it has 42 bases, read in frame from the first base. The germline ends are 15 bases apart after V is trimmed by 6 bases and J by 3 bases. According to the germline V gene, CDR1 reads SGHRS and CDR2 reads YFSETQ.

The TCR beta CDR3 regions were amplified from the RNA transcripts. A first-round RT-PCR of the TCR CDR3 used the HTBI primer set with the Qiagen OneStep RT-PCR kit. Libraries were constructed in a second round of multiplex PCR, after which size selection and purification were performed. Sequencing of the libraries was done on an Illumina HiSeq2000 using paired-end 100 bp reads. The original pipeline was this. Raw data were processed with SOAPnuke, discarding reads with adapters, uncalled bases, mean Phred below 15, or no exact constant-primer or identifier match. High-quality paired reads were merged with COPE v1.2.5, and unique nucleotide sequences were defined as clonotypes. MiTCR v1.1 was used to align the clonotypes against IMGT TRBV, TRBD and TRBJ reference segments. Only V-J combinations with frequency above 0.0001, covering about 99% of repertoires, were analysed. A TCS score was defined as the ratio between F50 (clonal expansion) and ExV (chaos), using BLOSUM62-based TCRdist between CDR3 peptides within each V-J. Welch's t-statistics and random forest reduced fewer than 550 V-J features to fewer than 15, which were used in a naive Bayes classifier (R e1071). TCRdb trimmed the raw reads at Q25, called clones with MiXCR and kept productive beta chains. Identical CDR3 proteins give one entry, which carries the most common genes and DNA. V and J calls and clone size were set by TCRdb, not the authors. For this sample there are around 340,000 distinct CDR3 sequences; roughly 17% appear just once. The ten largest clones take up 30% to 35% of the sample.

This clonotype was seen at least ten times. Its binding antigen is unknown. No base quality values were provided; no much bigger clone lies one nucleotide off. The chain uses TRBV5-1 and TRBJ1-1; the D gene is perhaps TRBD1, from 5 matching bases. Sequenced material: blood. This sequence originates from a woman younger than 45 with Graves' hyperthyroidism that later progressed to Graves' ophthalmopathy. The bases are TGCGCCAGCACGGAGGGGATTTCGTACACTGAAGCTTTCTTT. It translates as CASTEGISYTEAFF.